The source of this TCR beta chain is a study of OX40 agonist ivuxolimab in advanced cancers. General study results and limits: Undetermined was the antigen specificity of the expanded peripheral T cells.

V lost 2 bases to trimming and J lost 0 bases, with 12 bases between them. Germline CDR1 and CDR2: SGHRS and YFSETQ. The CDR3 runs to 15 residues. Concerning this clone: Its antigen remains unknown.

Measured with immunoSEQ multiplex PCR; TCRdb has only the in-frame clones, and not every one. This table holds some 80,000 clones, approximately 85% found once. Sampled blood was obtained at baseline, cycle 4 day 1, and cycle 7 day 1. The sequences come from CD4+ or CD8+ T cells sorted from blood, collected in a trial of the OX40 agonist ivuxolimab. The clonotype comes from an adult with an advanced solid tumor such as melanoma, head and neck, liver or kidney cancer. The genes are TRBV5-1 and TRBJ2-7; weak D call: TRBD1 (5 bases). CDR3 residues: CASSLTGGSSYEQYF. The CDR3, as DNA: TGCGCCAGCAGCTTAACAGGTGGCAGCTCCTACGAGCAGTACTTC.